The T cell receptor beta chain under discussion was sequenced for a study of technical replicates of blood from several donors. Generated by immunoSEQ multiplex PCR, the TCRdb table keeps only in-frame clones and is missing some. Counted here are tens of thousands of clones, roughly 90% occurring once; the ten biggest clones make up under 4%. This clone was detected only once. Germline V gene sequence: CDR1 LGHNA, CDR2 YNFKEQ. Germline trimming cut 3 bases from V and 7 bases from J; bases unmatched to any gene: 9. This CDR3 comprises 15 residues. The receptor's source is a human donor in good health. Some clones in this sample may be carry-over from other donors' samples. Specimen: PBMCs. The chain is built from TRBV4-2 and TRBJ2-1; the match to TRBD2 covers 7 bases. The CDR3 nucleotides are TGTGCCAGCAGCCACGAGATAGCGGGCGGGAATGAGCAGTTCTTC. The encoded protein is CASSHEIAGGNEQFF.